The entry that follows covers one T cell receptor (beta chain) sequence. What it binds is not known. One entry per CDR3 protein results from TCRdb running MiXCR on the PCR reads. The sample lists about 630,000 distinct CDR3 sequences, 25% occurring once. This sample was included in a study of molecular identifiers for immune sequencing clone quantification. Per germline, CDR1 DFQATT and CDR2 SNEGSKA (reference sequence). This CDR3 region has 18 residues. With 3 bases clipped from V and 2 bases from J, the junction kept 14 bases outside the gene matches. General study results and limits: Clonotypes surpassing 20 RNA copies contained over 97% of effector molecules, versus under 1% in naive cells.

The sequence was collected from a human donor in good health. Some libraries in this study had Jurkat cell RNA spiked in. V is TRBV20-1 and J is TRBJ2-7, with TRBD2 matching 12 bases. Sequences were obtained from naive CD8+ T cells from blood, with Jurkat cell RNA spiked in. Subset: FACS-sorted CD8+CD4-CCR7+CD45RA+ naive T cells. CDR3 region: CSASPGLAGTLTTYEQYF. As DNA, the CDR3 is TGCAGTGCTAGCCCCGGACTAGCGGGGACCCTAACTACCTACGAGCAGTACTTC.